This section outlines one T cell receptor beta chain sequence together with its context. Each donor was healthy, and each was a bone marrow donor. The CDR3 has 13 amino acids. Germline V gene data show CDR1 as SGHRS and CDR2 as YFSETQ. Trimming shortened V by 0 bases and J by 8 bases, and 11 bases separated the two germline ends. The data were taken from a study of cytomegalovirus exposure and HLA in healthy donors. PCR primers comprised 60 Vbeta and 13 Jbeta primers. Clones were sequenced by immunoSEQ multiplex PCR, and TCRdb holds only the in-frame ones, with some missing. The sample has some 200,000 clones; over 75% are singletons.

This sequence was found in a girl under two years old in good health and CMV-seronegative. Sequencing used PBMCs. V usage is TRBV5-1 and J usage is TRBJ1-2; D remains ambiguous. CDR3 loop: CASSLAFRSGYTF. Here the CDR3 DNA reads TGCGCCAGCAGCTTGGCTTTCAGGTCCGGCTACACCTTC.